The entry below gives a single T cell receptor beta chain sequence along with its context. The target antigen is unknown. This sample was taken from a study of T cell repertoires in cytomegalovirus infection. Study-wide context: Evidence of both CMV infection and a matching HLA type came from public TCR beta signatures.

Looked up from germline, CDR1 is SNHLY and CDR2 is FYNNEI. Deletions cut 4 bases from V and 8 bases from J, with 12 bases between. The CDR3 covers 13 residues. Each CDR3 protein gets one entry after TCRdb re-called the reads with MiXCR. The profile shows some 130,000 distinct CDR3 sequences, roughly 9% of them singletons. Findings of the study overall: Carriage of CMV together with the relevant HLA was identifiable through cumulative public TCR beta family frequency. HLA-C-restricted, CMV-specific TCR beta clonotypes were dominant ex vivo.

The chain recombines TRBV2 with TRBJ2-1, with D perhaps assigned TRBD1 or TRBD2 (5 bases each). What was sequenced was PBMCs. The clonotype was recovered from a human donor in good health (CMV status not recorded). Some clones in this sample may be carry-over from other donors' samples. CDR3 in amino acids: CASSGQIGDEQFF. CDR3 DNA sequence: TGTGCCAGCAGTGGACAGATCGGGGATGAGCAGTTCTTC. Combining the CDR3 with reference TRBV2 and TRBJ2-1 gives the whole variable domain EPEVTQTPSHQVTQMGQEVILRCVPISNHLYFYWYRQILGQKVEFLVSFYNNEISEKSEIFDDQFSVERPDGSNFTLKIRSTKLEDSAMYFCASSGQIGDEQFFGPGTRLTVL.